These 9 T cell receptor beta chains share one sample of origin, sequenced in a study of Ad26.COV2.S vaccination and SARS-CoV-2 variants. Only in-frame clones appear in the TCRdb table, and some are missing; sequencing was by immunoSEQ multiplex PCR. Of 400,000 to 450,000 clones listed, less than 95% are singletons. Specified treatment: around 19 received Ad26.COV2.S at low or high dose, single or two shots; several received placebo; per-sample allocation not given. Collection of the samples took place on day 63 after the first injection of vaccine or placebo. The sample in question was peripheral blood, obtained in a trial of Ad26.COV2.S vaccine versus placebo. All receptors come from a person between 18 and 65 years old who received the Ad26.COV2.S COVID-19 vaccine or a placebo.

The chain has TRBV3-1 (or the pseudogene TRBV3-2) and TRBJ2-7, with TRBD2 matching 8 bases. J was trimmed by 7 bases and V by 11 bases; bases with no gene match: 13. Germline assignment: CDR1 LGHDT and CDR2 YNNKEL (reference sequence). The CDR3 has 13 residues. CDR3 protein: CASPVREAGEQYF. CDR3 nucleotide sequence: TGTGCCTCCCCCGTGCGGGAGGCGGGGGAGCAGTACTTC.

The chain couples TRBV24-1 to TRBJ2-1; 11 nucleotides agree with TRBD2. V lost 2 bases and J lost 3; bases outside the gene matches: 2. The CDR3 is 16 amino acids. From germline, CDR1 is KGHDR and CDR2 SFDVKD. The CDR3 loop is CATSDWGTSGYNEQFF. The CDR3 nucleotides read TGTGCCACCAGTGATTGGGGGACTAGCGGCTACAATGAGCAGTTCTTC.

CDR3 sequence: CASSHARTSGDETQYF. The DNA of the CDR3 is TGTGCCAGCAGCCACGCCCGGACTAGCGGGGACGAGACCCAGTACTTC. This sequence joins TRBV5-4 and TRBJ2-5; 12 positions agree with TRBD2. This CDR3 is built from 16 residues. V lost 4 bases to trimming and J lost 5 bases; unmatched junction nucleotides: 9. Germline CDR1 SGHNT, CDR2 YYREEE (reference sequence).

This sequence joins TRBV30 and TRBJ2-7; the D gene could be TRBD1 or TRBD2 (6 bases each). CDR3 length equals 15 residues. V was shortened by 3 bases and J by 4 bases, with 19 bases between the two germline ends. Germline lookup yields CDR1 GTSNPN and CDR2 SVGIG (reference sequence). The CDR3 sequence is CAWSLPTGGKYEQYF. In nucleotides, the CDR3 is TGTGCCTGGAGCCTTCCGACAGGAGGGAAATACGAGCAGTACTTC.

This clone has only a few counts. This rearrangement joins TRBV9 to TRBJ1-6; 9 bases line up with TRBD1. This CDR3 comprises 15 residues. J lost 9 bases, V lost 3 bases, and 7 bases had no gene match. From germline, CDR1 is SGDLS and CDR2 YYNGEE. The CDR3 spells CASSGTGGAGSPLHF. CDR3 coding DNA: TGTGCCAGCAGCGGAACAGGGGGCGCAGGTTCACCCCTCCACTTT.

The CDR3 sequence: CSVAQGRAGESYEQYF. CDR3 nucleotides: TGCAGCGTTGCACAGGGCCGGGCGGGAGAGTCCTACGAGCAGTACTTC. The V gene is TRBV29-1, the J gene TRBJ2-7; D is perhaps TRBD2 (7 bases). CDR1 SQVTM and CDR2 ANQGSEA come from the germline V gene. This CDR3 is built from 16 residues. V dropped 4 bases and J dropped 1 base, with 20 bases sitting between them.

This chain links TRBV29-1 with TRBJ2-1; maybe TRBD1 (6 bases). Germline CDR1 and CDR2: SQVTM and ANQGSEA. The V end lost 7 bases, the J end lost 0 bases, and 13 bases lay between the germline ends. The CDR3 sequence is 14 residues long. CDR3 DNA: TGCAGCGCCTATAACAGGGCCTCCTACAATGAGCAGTTCTTC. Amino acid sequence: CSAYNRASYNEQFF.

The chain couples TRBV2 to TRBJ1-6; unclear D gene. V was clipped by 5 bases and J by 4 bases, with 15 bases between them. CDR3 length: 16 residues. Germline V gene lookup returns CDR1 SNHLY and CDR2 FYNNEI. CDR3 coding DNA: TGTGCCAGCAGTAACCCACGGAGTATTTATAATTCACCCCTCCACTTT. This codes for CASSNPRSIYNSPLHF.

CDR3 DNA sequence: TGTGCAAGTCGTCTTCCGGGACAGGTCTCAAAGCAGTACTTC. Amino acid sequence: CASRLPGQVSKQYF. The rearrangement links TRBV12-2 to TRBJ2-7; the DNA was not compared with TRBD1, the D call given in the table. TRBV12-2 is classified as a pseudogene. CDR3 size: 14 residues.